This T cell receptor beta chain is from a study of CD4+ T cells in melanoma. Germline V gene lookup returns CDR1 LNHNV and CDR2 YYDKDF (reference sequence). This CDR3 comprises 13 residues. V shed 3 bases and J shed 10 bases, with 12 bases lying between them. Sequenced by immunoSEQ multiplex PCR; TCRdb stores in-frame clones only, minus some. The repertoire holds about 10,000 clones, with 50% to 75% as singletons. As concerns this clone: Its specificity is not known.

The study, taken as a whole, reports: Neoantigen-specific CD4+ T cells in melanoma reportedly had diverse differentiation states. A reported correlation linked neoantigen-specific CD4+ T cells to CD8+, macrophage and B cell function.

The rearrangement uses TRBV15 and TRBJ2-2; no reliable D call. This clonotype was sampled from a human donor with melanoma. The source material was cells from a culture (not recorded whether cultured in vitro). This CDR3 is CATSSANVLELFF. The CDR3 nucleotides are TGTGCCACCAGCAGCGCGAATGTATTGGAGCTGTTTTTT.